This T cell receptor beta chain originates from a study of neurological immune-mediated disorders. Points from the study as a whole: Patients with HTLV-1-associated myelopathy showed the most TCR clonal expansion. Those with multiple sclerosis showed the least, falling below healthy controls. Expanded clones shared no identical CDR3 amino acid sequences across subjects, which suggested private TCR-beta repertoires in all groups.

The team produced cDNA through 5'RACE using 10-nucleotide random UMIs. One entry per CDR3 protein, called by TCRdb with MiXCR from the 5' RACE reads. The sample consists of about 20,000 distinct CDR3 sequences, 27% of them appearing once. The CDR3 spans 13 residues. The V gene's germline CDR1 is SGHRS and CDR2 YFSETQ. V was pared by 6 bases and J by 1 base, with 4 bases of the junction left unmatched. In its sample, this clonotype ranks as medium-sized (0.01 to 0.1%). The antigen is not known. This TCR came from a man aged 50 or older with HTLV-1-associated myelopathy (HAM/TSP). Sequencing was done on a sample of PBMCs. The chain joins TRBV5-1 to TRBJ2-7, with 7 bases aligning to TRBD1. The CDR3: CASTEDRSYEQYF. In nucleotides, the CDR3 is TGCGCCAGCACAGAGGACAGGTCCTACGAGCAGTACTTC. The whole variable domain, filled in from reference TRBV5-1 and TRBJ2-7, reads KAGVTQTPRYLIKTRGQQVTLSCSPISGHRSVSWYQQTPGQGLQFLFEYFSETQRNKGNFPGRFSGRQFSNSRSEMNVSTLELGDSALYLCASTEDRSYEQYFGPGTRLTVT.